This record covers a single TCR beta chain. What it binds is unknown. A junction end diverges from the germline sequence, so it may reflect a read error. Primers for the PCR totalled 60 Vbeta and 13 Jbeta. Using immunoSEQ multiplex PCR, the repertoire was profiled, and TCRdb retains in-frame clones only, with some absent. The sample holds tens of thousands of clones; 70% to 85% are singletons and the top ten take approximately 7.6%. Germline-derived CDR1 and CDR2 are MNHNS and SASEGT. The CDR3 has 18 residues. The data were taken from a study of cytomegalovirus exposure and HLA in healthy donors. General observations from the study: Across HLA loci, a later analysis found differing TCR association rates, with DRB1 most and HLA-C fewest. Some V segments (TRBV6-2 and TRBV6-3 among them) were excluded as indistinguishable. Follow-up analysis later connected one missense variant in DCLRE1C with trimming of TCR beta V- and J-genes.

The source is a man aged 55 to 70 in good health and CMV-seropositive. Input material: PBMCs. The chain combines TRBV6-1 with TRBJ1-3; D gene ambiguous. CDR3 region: CASSEAGIGTYSGNTTYF. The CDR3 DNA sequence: TGTGCCAGCAGTGAAGCCGGGATAGGCACCTACTCTGGAAACACCACATATTTT.